This T cell receptor (beta chain) was recorded in a study of CD8 T cell repertoires and HIV-1 epitope variants (dated by TCRdb to the early 2020s). Study-level background: In separate culture wells, T cells were stimulated with each of twenty-five peptides that represented autologous and known Gag and Nef epitope variants. A total of some 83 T cell cultures were run, with each culture condition done in triplicate except for one peptide, which was done in duplicate. The cultures were grown for more than 9 days in IMDM with gentamicin, and half of the media was changed on days 3 and 7 with IL-2, IL-7 and IL-15 added. An aliquot of 1M T cells was saved as an uncultured baseline condition, separate from the roughly 80 T cell cultures. The epitopes tested were three Gag epitope families plus Nef HW9 and YT9. T cells were enriched using the EasySep Human T Cell Enrichment Kit and were co-cultured with equal numbers of autologous T cell-negative cells serving as antigen-presenting cells. A CMV, EBV and flu peptide pool, the Ebola AY9 epitope as negative control, and a no-peptide well were included as control conditions.

The EasySep Human CD8+ T Cell Enrichment Kit was used on day 10 to isolate CD8+ T cells from every culture. Sequencing of TCR beta CDR3 regions was done on the immunoSEQ platform at survey depth. The QIAamp DNA micro kit was used to extract genomic DNA from every cultured and uncultured CD8+ T cell population. The paper's processing steps were these. Any sample with under 5,000 productive reads was excluded, and this exclusion removed about 7% of the roughly 75 cultures stimulated with HIV peptides. A MANAFEST web app trimmed sequences to CDR3 and removed nonproductive sequences, CDR3s under 5 amino acids, and those not starting C or ending F/W. Clonotypes were classified as antigen-specific only if expansion was observed in at least 2 of 3 replicates versus the no-peptide control at FDR 0.01, only within one epitope family. Specific clonotypes also needed at least fivefold higher frequency than in wells stimulated with peptides from other epitope families. TCRdb's version of the immuneACCESS table is confined to in-frame rearrangements and falls short of the full clone set. An unresolved V gene accounts for under half of the shortfall where checked; the remainder is of unknown origin. D and trimming were read from the DNA, whereas the V and J calls and clone size are those reported in that table. The sample table shows some 5,100 clones, and around 73% are seen once. In total, the top ten clones hold around 40% of the sample.

Regarding this clone: Its antigen is still unknown. No much larger clonotype is one base removed from it; base qualities were not supplied.

Broad study findings and their caveats: Nine antigen-specific TCR beta clonotypes were identified, of which more than five appeared to be cross-reactive for autologous or known escape epitope variants. Four to six clonotypes recognized the Nef KF9 family and one clonotype recognized the HW9 family, while no responses were seen to the TAALDMSHF plasma variant. The assay identified only TCR beta chains and indicated proliferation in response to antigen, without indicating T cell function or cytokine profile.

This sequence was found in a male donor with HIV. Sequenced material: cultured CD8+ T cells derived from PBMCs.

CDR3 loop: CASSYFTGTEAFF. The DNA reads TGTGCCAGCAGTTATTTTACAGGAACAGAAGCTTTCTTT. The receptor chain draws on TRBV6-5 and TRBJ1-1; TRBD1 is possibly the D segment (5 matching bases). The CDR3 spans 13 residues, from the cysteine through the phenylalanine. Only CDR3 DNA remains: 39 bases, in frame from the first base. Per the germline V gene, MNHEY is the CDR1 and SVGAGI is the CDR2. The trim is 3 bases for V and 8 bases for J, with a gap of 13 bases between the germline ends.